Presented here are 3 T cell receptor beta chains from one specimen sequenced in a study of blood T cell repertoires in COVID-19. Assay used: immunoSEQ multiplex PCR; TCRdb lists only in-frame clones, some missing. The table records more than 100,000 clones, 88% of them present only once. The sequenced sample was peripheral blood. The receptors were gathered from a woman aged 45-65 years with active or convalescent COVID-19.

This clone was found once. The gene calls are TRBV20-1 and TRBJ1-2; D not certain. The CDR3 spans 11 residues. The germline V and J ends were trimmed by 3 bases and 7 bases, with 9 bases remaining between them. The V gene's germline CDR1 is DFQATT and CDR2 SNEGSKA (reference sequence). CDR3 protein: CSASRLGGYTF. The CDR3 bases are TGCAGTGCTAGCAGACTGGGTGGCTACACCTTC.

The chain joins TRBV13 to TRBJ1-5, with D possibly being TRBD1 (5 bases). CDR1 and CDR2 from the germline V gene are PRHDT and FYEKMQ (reference sequence). The CDR3 has 14 amino acids. Trimming left V 0 bases short and J 3 bases short, with 6 bases between. The CDR3 bases are TGTGCCAGCAGCTTAGGACAGGTCAATCAGCCCCAGCATTTT. As protein: CASSLGQVNQPQHF.

This chain links TRBV10-3 with TRBJ2-7, with 15 bases aligning to TRBD2. The junction had 9 bases not matched to a gene; V was cut back by 6 bases and J by 3 bases. From germline, CDR1 is ENHRY and CDR2 SYGVKD. The CDR3 consists of 17 residues. In nucleotides, the CDR3 is TGTGCCATCAGGGGTGGACTAGCGGGAGGGCCGGTCTACGAGCAGTACTTC. This encodes CAIRGGLAGGPVYEQYF.